This T cell receptor beta chain was found in a study of blood T cell repertoires in COVID-19. Study context: In each case, the material was cDNA or gDNA derived from T cells, B-cell-depleted T cells, or PBMCs.

V was clipped by 4 bases and J by 5 bases, with 15 bases between them. The CDR3 has 14 residues. CDR1 and CDR2 (germline): SGHNT, YYREEE (reference sequence). Study processing details: Amplification with reference gene primers provided the estimates of nucleated cell counts. Generated by immunoSEQ multiplex PCR, the TCRdb table keeps only in-frame clones and is missing some. V, J and clone size were drawn from that table, and D and trimming were deduced from the DNA. The sample shows about 370,000 clones, 75% to 90% of them seen only once. Assignments of participants to cohorts depended upon their own reported clinical history.

The V call is TRBV5-4, the J call TRBJ2-5, with a possible D match to TRBD2 (6 bases). Sequenced sample: PBMCs or T cells enriched from blood (not recorded which). The TCR originated in a man aged 18 to 29 who had recovered from COVID-19. Here the CDR3 DNA reads TGTGCCAGCAGCCCCCGGGGAGGAAGTGAGACCCAGTACTTC. This translates into CASSPRGGSETQYF.